Listed below are T cell receptor beta chains from one sample, sequenced in a study of blood T cell repertoires in COVID-19. Data came from immunoSEQ multiplex PCR; TCRdb stores just in-frame clones and leaves some out. The sample lists roughly 230,000 clones, under 85% occurring once. What was sequenced was peripheral blood. Source of these receptors: a human donor in a cohort sampled during active COVID-19. Both conserved end residues are part of each CDR3. The order of the fields is D gene, CDR3 length, clone size, J gene, V gene, CDR3 DNA, CDR3 protein. A D gene is named only where the DNA matches it firmly. The size field is filled for only some rows; it gives once, few, many or a size class.

D: TRBD1; length: 16; size: few; J: TRBJ1-6; V: TRBV7-9; DNA: TGTGCCAGCAGTCCCGGGACAGGGGAGAGCAATTCACCCCTCCACTTT; CDR3: CASSPGTGESNSPLHF
D: NA; length: 10; size: NA; J: TRBJ1-1; V: TRBV2; DNA: TGTGCCAGAGTGGCCGCTGAAGCTTTCTTT; CDR3: CARVAAEAFF
D: TRBD1; length: 17; size: NA; J: TRBJ2-3; V: TRBV24-1; DNA: TGTGCCACCAGTGGAAGATCCCGGGACAGGGGGGGAGATACGCAGTATTTT; CDR3: CATSGRSRDRGGDTQYF
D: TRBD1; length: 17; size: NA; J: TRBJ1-2; V: TRBV7-9; DNA: TGTGCCAGCAGCGAAGGGGCCCGGACAGGAACTAACTATGGCTACACCTTC; CDR3: CASSEGARTGTNYGYTF
D: NA; length: 14; size: NA; J: TRBJ2-7; V: TRBV5-6; DNA: TGTGCCAGCAGCCCGCAGGGGGGTCGCTACGAGCAGTACTTC; CDR3: CASSPQGGRYEQYF
D: NA; length: 14; size: once; J: TRBJ2-3; V: TRBV6-6; DNA: TGTGCCAGCAGTCCTCCGCGGAGCACAGATACGCAGTATTTT; CDR3: CASSPPRSTDTQYF
D: NA; length: 14; size: NA; J: TRBJ2-2; V: TRBV10-1; DNA: TGCGCCAGCAGTTTGGGACAGAACACCGGGGAGCTGTTTTTT; CDR3: CASSLGQNTGELFF
D: NA; length: 16; size: NA; J: TRBJ1-5; V: TRBV24-1; DNA: TGTGCCACCAGTGATTCTAAGAGGGAGGCAAATCAGCCCCAGCATTTT; CDR3: CATSDSKREANQPQHF
D: TRBD2; length: 13; size: NA; J: TRBJ2-7; V: TRBV9; DNA: TGTGCCAGCAGCGAGGGGACTAGCTACGAGCAGTACTTC; CDR3: CASSEGTSYEQYF
D: NA; length: 17; size: once; J: TRBJ2-7; V: TRBV5-1; DNA: TGCGCCAGCAGCTTCCTTGCCGTCCAGGGAAGTTCCTACGAGCAGTACTTC; CDR3: CASSFLAVQGSSYEQYF
D: NA; length: 13; size: NA; J: TRBJ1-1; V: TRBV6-4; DNA: TGTGCCAGCAGTCAGACAAGAAACACTGAAGCTTTCTTT; CDR3: CASSQTRNTEAFF
D: TRBD2; length: 18; size: NA; J: TRBJ2-3; V: TRBV9; DNA: TGTGCCAGCAGCGGAACTAGCGGGAGTTTCTTGGCTTCAGATACGCAGTATTTT; CDR3: CASSGTSGSFLASDTQYF
D: TRBD1; length: 11; size: few; J: TRBJ2-7; V: TRBV29-1; DNA: TGCAGCGCGACAGGGTACTACGAGCAGTACTTC; CDR3: CSATGYYEQYF
D: TRBD2; length: 15; size: NA; J: TRBJ2-7; V: TRBV28; DNA: TGTGCCAGCACCACCGGCGGGAGCCAATCCTACGAGCAGTACTTC; CDR3: CASTTGGSQSYEQYF
D: TRBD1; length: 16; size: few; J: TRBJ1-1; V: TRBV10-3; DNA: TGTGCCATCAGACCGGGACAGGGGGCGAGGAACACTGAAGCTTTCTTT; CDR3: CAIRPGQGARNTEAFF
D: NA; length: 15; size: once; J: TRBJ2-1; V: TRBV7-6; DNA: TGTGCCAGCGGCGTACAGGGAAGCTCCTACAATGAGCAGTTCTTC; CDR3: CASGVQGSSYNEQFF
D: TRBD1; length: 13; size: NA; J: TRBJ1-2; V: TRBV28; DNA: TGTGCCAGCAGTGAGACAGGGATTAGGGGCTACACCTTC; CDR3: CASSETGIRGYTF
D: NA; length: 14; size: NA; J: TRBJ2-7; V: TRBV6-2/TRBV6-3; DNA: TGTGCCAGCAGTTACGAACAGGGTTCCTACGAGCAGTACTTC; CDR3: CASSYEQGSYEQYF
D: NA; length: 13; size: NA; J: TRBJ1-4; V: TRBV6-1; DNA: TGTGCCAGCAGTGAAGGACAGAGAGGAAAACTGTTTTTT; CDR3: CASSEGQRGKLFF
D: TRBD2; length: 14; size: NA; J: TRBJ2-1; V: TRBV30; DNA: TGTGCCTGGAGTGTACTAGCGGGTGTCAATGAGCAGTTCTTC; CDR3: CAWSVLAGVNEQFF
D: NA; length: 17; size: NA; J: TRBJ1-6; V: TRBV5-1; DNA: TGCGCCAGCAGCTTGGATTGGCCAGTCCCTTCTAATTCACCCCTCCACTTT; CDR3: CASSLDWPVPSNSPLHF
D: NA; length: 12; size: NA; J: TRBJ2-1; V: TRBV6-5; DNA: TGTGCCAGCGGTAGGGGTTTGGATGAGCAGTTCTTC; CDR3: CASGRGLDEQFF
D: TRBD1; length: 15; size: NA; J: TRBJ2-1; V: TRBV18; DNA: TGTGCCAGCTCACCAATCTGGACAGGGAAGAATGAGCAGTTCTTC; CDR3: CASSPIWTGKNEQFF
D: TRBD1; length: 14; size: NA; J: TRBJ1-5; V: TRBV19; DNA: TGTGCCAGTAGTACGACAGGGCCCAATCAGCCCCAGCATTTT; CDR3: CASSTTGPNQPQHF
D: NA; length: 14; size: NA; J: TRBJ1-1; V: TRBV7-9; DNA: TGTGCCAGCAGCTCGACTGAAGGGGGATCCGAAGCTTTCTTT; CDR3: CASSSTEGGSEAFF
D: NA; length: 12; size: NA; J: TRBJ1-1; V: TRBV18; DNA: TGTGCCAGCACGACACTGAACACTGAAGCTTTCTTT; CDR3: CASTTLNTEAFF
D: NA; length: 12; size: NA; J: TRBJ2-7; V: TRBV6-5; DNA: TGTGCCAGCAGCCCGGGGGAATACGAGCAGTACTTC; CDR3: CASSPGEYEQYF
D: TRBD1; length: 14; size: NA; J: TRBJ2-7; V: TRBV10-1; DNA: TGCGCCAGCGCGGCCTGGGACAGAGCCTACGAGCAGTACTTC; CDR3: CASAAWDRAYEQYF
D: NA; length: 14; size: NA; J: TRBJ2-7; V: TRBV6-5; DNA: TGTGCCAGCACCGAAAGCGGGCCTACCTACGAGCAGTACTTC; CDR3: CASTESGPTYEQYF
D: NA; length: 13; size: NA; J: TRBJ2-7; V: TRBV11-2; DNA: TGTGCCAGCAGCGCTAGTGTGGATTACGAGCAGTACTTC; CDR3: CASSASVDYEQYF
D: NA; length: 14; size: NA; J: TRBJ2-7; V: TRBV15; DNA: TGTGCCACCAGTCCGCGCCAGGGTGGGTACGAGCAGTACTTC; CDR3: CATSPRQGGYEQYF
D: TRBD2; length: 15; size: few; J: TRBJ2-2; V: TRBV7-2; DNA: TGTGCCGTAAACCGGGTCCGGGGGGGGAACGGGGAGCTGTTTTTT; CDR3: CAVNRVRGGNGELFF
D: TRBD2; length: 17; size: NA; J: TRBJ2-3; V: TRBV4-1; DNA: TGCGCCAGCAGCCAAGATCGTGCTAGCGGCCTCACAGATACGCAGTATTTT; CDR3: CASSQDRASGLTDTQYF
D: TRBD1; length: 15; size: NA; J: TRBJ1-3; V: TRBV6-6; DNA: TGTGCCAGCAGACAACAGGGGGCGTCGGGAAACACCATATATTTT; CDR3: CASRQQGASGNTIYF
D: NA; length: 14; size: NA; J: TRBJ2-7; V: TRBV7-9; DNA: TGTGCCAGCAGCTTAAATAGTTATGGTAACGAGCAGTACTTC; CDR3: CASSLNSYGNEQYF
D: TRBD1; length: 15; size: few; J: TRBJ2-7; V: TRBV7-9; DNA: TGTGCCAGCAGCCCGGACAGGGTAAGTGGCTACGAGCAGTACTTC; CDR3: CASSPDRVSGYEQYF
D: NA; length: 16; size: NA; J: TRBJ2-7; V: TRBV11-2; DNA: TGTGCCAGCAGCTACCAAGGGGGGGGAGGCCCATACGAGCAGTACTTC; CDR3: CASSYQGGGGPYEQYF
D: TRBD1; length: 16; size: NA; J: TRBJ1-5; V: TRBV24-1; DNA: TGTGCCACCAGTGGCTCGGGGCAAGGGGGCGGTCAGCCCCAGCATTTT; CDR3: CATSGSGQGGGQPQHF
D: NA; length: 11; size: NA; J: TRBJ2-5; V: TRBV12-5; DNA: TGTGCTAGTGGAGTCCTACAGACCCAGTACTTC; CDR3: CASGVLQTQYF
D: NA; length: 13; size: NA; J: TRBJ1-6; V: TRBV6-5; DNA: TGTGCCAGCCGGAGGGCTCGCCAATCACCCCTCCACTTT; CDR3: CASRRARQSPLHF
D: NA; length: 14; size: NA; J: TRBJ2-3; V: TRBV24-1; DNA: TGTGCCACCAGCGACAGATCTAGCACAGATACGCAGTATTTT; CDR3: CATSDRSSTDTQYF
D: TRBD1; length: 15; size: NA; J: TRBJ2-1; V: TRBV7-2; DNA: TGTGCCAGCAGCCCCAGGACAGGGGGCGGGGGTGAGCAGTTCTTC; CDR3: CASSPRTGGGGEQFF
D: TRBD2; length: 15; size: NA; J: TRBJ2-5; V: TRBV6-6; DNA: TGTGCCAGCACCCGACTAGCGGGAGGCCGAGAGACCCAGTACTTC; CDR3: CASTRLAGGRETQYF
D: NA; length: 15; size: NA; J: TRBJ1-1; V: TRBV18; DNA: TGTGCCAGCTCACCCGCAGGCAGGGTGAGGACTGAAGCTTTCTTT; CDR3: CASSPAGRVRTEAFF
D: TRBD1; length: 16; size: NA; J: TRBJ2-2; V: TRBV30; DNA: TGTGCCTGGAGTCCCTCTTGGGACAGTCAATCCGGGGAGCTGTTTTTT; CDR3: CAWSPSWDSQSGELFF
D: TRBD2; length: 15; size: NA; J: TRBJ2-1; V: TRBV11-3; DNA: TGTGCCAGCAGCCCCCGTAGCGGGGGGGCCAGGGAGCAGTTCTTC; CDR3: CASSPRSGGAREQFF
D: TRBD1; length: 14; size: NA; J: TRBJ1-1; V: TRBV5-1; DNA: TGCGCCAGTCGACCGGGACAGTTGAACACTGAAGCTTTCTTT; CDR3: CASRPGQLNTEAFF
D: NA; length: 21; size: NA; J: TRBJ2-2; V: TRBV6-6; DNA: TGTGCCAGCAGTCCCTCCGGGAAAGGGGGCTTTAGCGGGATTTATCCCGGGGAGCTGTTTTTT; CDR3: CASSPSGKGGFSGIYPGELFF
D: NA; length: 15; size: NA; J: TRBJ2-1; V: TRBV5-1; DNA: TGCGCCAGCAGCTTAGGCGGGCGCGGTATTAATGAGCAGTTCTTC; CDR3: CASSLGGRGINEQFF
D: TRBD2; length: 16; size: few; J: TRBJ2-5; V: TRBV3-1/TRBV3-2; DNA: TGTGCCAGCAGCCAATGGACTAGCGGACACCAAGAGACCCAGTACTTC; CDR3: CASSQWTSGHQETQYF
D: NA; length: 14; size: NA; J: TRBJ1-4; V: TRBV10-3; DNA: TGTGCCATCAGTCGCAGTTTGTATAATGAAAAACTGTTTTTT; CDR3: CAISRSLYNEKLFF
D: NA; length: 16; size: NA; J: TRBJ2-2; V: TRBV11-2; DNA: TGTGCCAGCAGCCTCCCTTACCGGGAGATCGACGGGGAGCTGTTTTTT; CDR3: CASSLPYREIDGELFF
D: NA; length: 14; size: few; J: TRBJ2-2; V: TRBV4-2; DNA: TGTGCCAGCAGCCAGGAGGGTATTAGCGGGGAGCTGTTTTTT; CDR3: CASSQEGISGELFF
D: TRBD1; length: 15; size: once; J: TRBJ2-3; V: TRBV19; DNA: TGTGCCGTTCGGACAGGTCCTTCTAGCACAGATACGCAGTATTTT; CDR3: CAVRTGPSSTDTQYF
D: NA; length: 12; size: many; J: TRBJ2-7; V: TRBV28; DNA: TGTGCCAGCACCCACGGGGGTCCCGAGCAGTACTTC; CDR3: CASTHGGPEQYF